The 29 T cell receptor beta chains below all came from one sample that was sequenced in a study of blood T cell repertoires in COVID-19. Libraries were prepared by immunoSEQ multiplex PCR; TCRdb keeps only in-frame clonotypes and omits some of them. This table has 250,000 to 350,000 clones, roughly 90% appearing once. The specimen sequenced was peripheral blood. These receptors originate from a woman aged 55-69 years with acute or convalescent COVID-19.

This clone was recorded once. V gene TRBV13 combines with J gene TRBJ1-3, with no clear D. Germline V lookup: CDR1 PRHDT, CDR2 FYEKMQ (reference sequence). The CDR3 consists of 15 residues. The ends were cut back, 1 base at V and 4 bases at J, with 11 bases in the middle. This CDR3 reads CASSLVRDGGNTIYF. The CDR3 region has the DNA TGTGCCAGCAGCTTAGTTCGGGATGGCGGAAACACCATATATTTT.

V gene TRBV15 combines with J gene TRBJ1-3, with D perhaps TRBD1 (6 bases). This CDR3 has 16 amino acids. V dropped 8 bases and J dropped 0 bases, with 17 bases sitting between them. Germline loops: CDR1 LNHNV, CDR2 YYDKDF (reference sequence). The CDR3 sequence: CATESRGRFSGNTIYF. In nucleotides, the CDR3 is TGTGCCACCGAAAGCAGGGGCCGATTCTCTGGAAACACCATATATTTT.

The genes are TRBV14 and TRBJ1-6; TRBD1 matches at 7 bases. Germline-derived CDR1 and CDR2 are SGHDN and FVKESK. V lost 2 bases and J lost 8; bases outside the gene matches: 6. The CDR3 covers 15 residues. The CDR3: CASSQWTGGDSPLHF. In DNA, the CDR3 is TGTGCCAGCAGCCAATGGACAGGAGGTGATTCACCCCTCCACTTT.

This clone appeared a single time. The chain joins TRBV11-2 to TRBJ2-7; 7 positions agree with TRBD1. Germline V lookup: CDR1 SGHAT, CDR2 FQNNGV. Unmatched junction bases numbered 13, after V lost 5 bases and J lost 0 bases. There are 17 residues in the CDR3. The CDR3 region is CASSPPLRTGHSYEQYF. In nucleotides, the CDR3 is TGTGCCAGCAGCCCCCCCCTTCGGACAGGACACTCCTACGAGCAGTACTTC. The whole variable domain, filled in from reference TRBV11-2 and TRBJ2-7, reads EAGVAQSPRYKIIEKRQSVAFWCNPISGHATLYWYQQILGQGPKLLIQFQNNGVVDDSQLPKDRFSAERLKGVDSTLKIQPAKLEDSAVYLCASSPPLRTGHSYEQYFGPGTRLTVT.

The rearrangement links TRBV18 to TRBJ2-3; maybe TRBD1 (6 bases). The CDR3 covers 16 residues. Germline V lookup: CDR1 KGHSH, CDR2 LQKENI. V shed 2 bases and J shed 6 bases, with 18 bases lying between them. The CDR3, as DNA: TGTGCCAGCTCACCAGGCAGGGGAATGGGATCGGATACGCAGTATTTT. Its translation: CASSPGRGMGSDTQYF.

The rearrangement links TRBV10-3 to TRBJ1-2, with TRBD1 identical over 7 bases. This CDR3 spans 15 amino acids. Germline lookup yields CDR1 ENHRY and CDR2 SYGVKD. Unmatched junction bases numbered 12, after V lost 11 bases and J lost 0 bases. In DNA form, the CDR3 reads TGTGCCGCGGGCGGCGACAGGGCCTCTAACTATGGCTACACCTTC. As protein: CAAGGDRASNYGYTF.

This clone was found a few times. The V and J genes are TRBV19 and TRBJ1-4, with 7 bases identical to TRBD1. V shed 3 bases, J shed 6 bases, and the junction held 10 bases outside the gene matches. Germline V gene sequence: CDR1 LNHDA, CDR2 SQIVND (reference sequence). This CDR3 is 16 amino acids long. The CDR3 protein is CASSITTGVFDEKLFF. Here the CDR3 DNA reads TGTGCCAGTAGTATTACCACAGGGGTGTTCGATGAAAAACTGTTTTTT.

The genes are TRBV11-2 and TRBJ1-2; 7 positions agree with TRBD1. This CDR3 is built from 11 residues. V gave up 4 bases and J gave up 7 bases; unmatched junction bases: 0. Germline V gene lookup returns CDR1 SGHAT and CDR2 FQNNGV. The CDR3 spells CASSSGGGYTF. CDR3 sequence (DNA): TGTGCCAGCAGCTCAGGGGGTGGCTACACCTTC.

This rearrangement joins TRBV4-1 to TRBJ1-5, with D unresolved. The CDR3 has 14 amino acids. Per germline, CDR1 MGHRA and CDR2 YSYEKL. The germline V and J ends were trimmed by 4 bases and 7 bases, with 14 bases remaining between them. This chain's CDR3 is CASSLGLINQPQHF. Here the CDR3 DNA reads TGCGCCAGCAGCCTGGGCCTGATCAACCAGCCCCAGCATTTT.

This clone appeared a single time. The chain has TRBV7-9 and TRBJ2-1; D may be TRBD1 (6 bases). V lost 4 bases and J 6 bases, leaving 13 bases between the germline ends. The CDR3 contains 14 residues. Looked up from germline, CDR1 is SEHNR and CDR2 is FQNEAQ (reference sequence). The DNA of the CDR3 is TGTGCCAGCAGCTCGAATGGACAGCCCAATGAGCAGTTCTTC. It encodes CASSSNGQPNEQFF.

This rearrangement joins TRBV4-1 to TRBJ2-7, with D perhaps TRBD1 (5 bases). CDR1 MGHRA and CDR2 YSYEKL come from the germline V gene. Trimming pared 0 bases from V and 2 bases from J, leaving 11 bases between. CDR3 length: 15 amino acids. CDR3 residues: CASSQDSRAAYEQYF. The CDR3 nucleotides are TGCGCCAGCAGCCAAGACAGCAGGGCCGCCTACGAGCAGTACTTC.

The rearrangement links TRBV9 to TRBJ2-3; D is ambiguous. CDR1 is SGDLS and CDR2 is YYNGEE in the germline V gene. The CDR3 loop spans 12 amino acids. The V end was cut by 2 bases, the J end by 3 bases, with 4 bases between. DNA for the CDR3: TGTGCCAGCAGCGTTCTAACAGATACGCAGTATTTT. Its translation is CASSVLTDTQYF.

The V gene is TRBV19, the J gene TRBJ1-2; TRBD1 matches at 7 bases. Germline V gene sequence: CDR1 LNHDA, CDR2 SQIVND (reference sequence). This CDR3 spans 15 amino acids. V lost 1 base to trimming and J lost 4 bases; unmatched junction nucleotides: 6. The CDR3 loop reads CASSIAPDRTYGYTF. The CDR3 region has the DNA TGTGCCAGTAGTATAGCTCCGGACAGGACCTATGGCTACACCTTC.

V is TRBV5-1 and J is TRBJ1-2; 7 bases agree with TRBD1. There are 15 residues in the CDR3. From germline, CDR1 is SGHRS and CDR2 YFSETQ. The J segment lost 4 bases and the V segment lost 4 bases, leaving 10 bases of the junction unmatched. DNA for the CDR3: TGCGCCAGCAGCCCGTCCGGAGGGGGCCTCTATGGCTACACCTTC. It codes for CASSPSGGGLYGYTF. Variable domain in full (rest from reference TRBV5-1 and TRBJ1-2): KAGVTQTPRYLIKTRGQQVTLSCSPISGHRSVSWYQQTPGQGLQFLFEYFSETQRNKGNFPGRFSGRQFSNSRSEMNVSTLELGDSALYLCASSPSGGGLYGYTFGSGTRLTVV.

CDR3 sequence reads: CASSRDRGSTDTQYF. Here the CDR3 DNA reads TGTGCCAGCAGCCGCGACAGGGGAAGCACAGATACGCAGTATTTT. The rearrangement joins TRBV5-4 to TRBJ2-3; 8 bases match TRBD1. The germline gives CDR1 SGHNT, CDR2 YYREEE (reference sequence). The CDR3 covers 15 residues. J gave up 0 bases and V 4 bases, and 4 bases lay outside the gene matches.

The V and J genes are TRBV24-1 and TRBJ2-1; 9 bases line up with TRBD1. V shed 1 base and J 7 bases; nucleotides not matched to a gene: 7. The CDR3 has 16 amino acids. Germline V gene lookup returns CDR1 KGHDR and CDR2 SFDVKD. The CDR3 sequence: CATSDLRDRVGNEQFF. The CDR3 region has the DNA TGTGCCACCAGTGATTTAAGGGACAGGGTTGGAAATGAGCAGTTCTTC.

This clone came up once. V gene TRBV5-5 combines with J gene TRBJ1-1; no clear D. V lost 2 bases, J lost 3 bases, and 8 bases lay in between. The CDR3 is 13 residues long. Germline V lookup: CDR1 SGHKS, CDR2 YYEKEE (reference sequence). The CDR3: CASSFTGDTEAFF. The CDR3 region has the DNA TGTGCCAGCAGCTTCACCGGTGACACTGAAGCTTTCTTT.

With regard to this clone: Sequence at one end of the junction differs from germline and may be a read error. The genes are TRBV9 and TRBJ1-1, with 8 bases fitting TRBD1. The length of the CDR3 is 14 residues. Germline CDR1 SGDLS, CDR2 YYNGEE. CDR3 nucleotides: TGTGCCAGCAGCGTAGGGACAGGGAACGCTGAAGCTTTCTTT. Its protein product is CASSVGTGNAEAFF.

V usage is TRBV7-9 and J usage is TRBJ2-5, with 9 positions matching TRBD1. The germline V gene has CDR1 SEHNR and CDR2 FQNEAQ (reference sequence). The CDR3 extends over 15 amino acids. V lost 5 bases to trimming and J lost 2 bases; unmatched junction nucleotides: 6. The CDR3 coding sequence is TGTGCCAGCAGCGCTGACAGGGGGAAACAAGAGACCCAGTACTTC. Amino acids: CASSADRGKQETQYF.

The chain combines TRBV7-6 with TRBJ1-5, with D perhaps TRBD1 (5 bases). The CDR3 is 13 amino acids. V lost 6 bases and J 6 bases, leaving 12 bases between the germline ends. Germline V lookup: CDR1 SGHVS, CDR2 FNYEAQ. CDR3 DNA sequence: TGTGCCAGCAGTGGGGGGGTGGGTCAGCCCCAGCATTTT. This translates into CASSGGVGQPQHF.

J is TRBJ2-7 and V is TRBV12-3 or TRBV12-4; D unresolved. With 3 bases removed from V and 4 bases from J, the gap between germline ends came to 10 bases. The CDR3 contains 13 residues. In nucleotides, the CDR3 is TGTGCCAGCAGTTTCTCAGGATTATACGAGCAGTACTTC. The encoded protein is CASSFSGLYEQYF.

This chain links TRBV3-1 (or the pseudogene TRBV3-2) with TRBJ2-1; tentatively, D is TRBD2 (5 bases). The V gene's germline CDR1 is LGHDT and CDR2 YNNKEL (reference sequence). V shed 3 bases and J shed 9 bases, with 15 bases lying between them. The CDR3 is 14 residues long. Written as DNA, the CDR3 is TGTGCCAGCAGCCAGACTGTGCGGAGCGGTGAGCAGTTCTTC. It is translated as CASSQTVRSGEQFF.

The chain carries TRBV28 and TRBJ1-2; the D gene is possibly TRBD1 (6 bases). V dropped 6 bases and J dropped 4 bases, with 9 bases sitting between them. CDR3 size: 12 residues. Germline CDR1 MDHEN, CDR2 SYDVKM. The CDR3 loop is CASREGGYGYTF. The CDR3 DNA reads TGTGCCAGCAGGGAAGGGGGCTATGGCTACACCTTC.

The chain links TRBV9 to TRBJ2-5, with 8 bases aligning to TRBD2. Germline V gene lookup returns CDR1 SGDLS and CDR2 YYNGEE. This CDR3 is built from 17 residues. Trimming cost V 0 bases and J 0 bases; bases outside gene matches: 7. The CDR3 reads CASSVATRGGYQETQYF. The CDR3 region has the DNA TGTGCCAGCAGCGTAGCTACGCGCGGGGGGTACCAAGAGACCCAGTACTTC.

This chain uses TRBV7-6 with TRBJ2-3; 11 nucleotides align to TRBD2. V lost 5 bases, J lost 3 bases, and 4 bases stayed unmatched. Per the germline V gene, CDR1 is SGHVS and CDR2 is FNYEAQ. This CDR3 spans 15 amino acids. The CDR3 here is CASSTSGSQTDTQYF. The CDR3 nucleotides are TGTGCCAGCAGCACTAGCGGGAGTCAGACAGATACGCAGTATTTT.

DNA for the CDR3: TGTGCCAGCAGCCCTACGACAGGTTCCTATAATTCACCCCTCCACTTT. Protein product: CASSPTTGSYNSPLHF. The V call is TRBV28, the J call TRBJ1-6; D possibly corresponds to TRBD1 (6 bases). V lost 6 bases to trimming and J lost 1 base, with 13 bases between them. CDR3 length: 16 residues. Germline CDR1 MDHEN, CDR2 SYDVKM.

This chain joins TRBV5-3 and TRBJ2-5; 7 bases line up with TRBD1. Being an ORF, TRBV5-3 has a function that is uncertain. The CDR3 has 14 residues. J gave up 3 bases and V 3 bases, and 5 bases lay outside the gene matches. CDR3 residues: CARSWEDREETQYF. DNA for the CDR3: TGTGCCAGAAGCTGGGAAGACAGGGAAGAGACCCAGTACTTC.

J is TRBJ2-2 and V is TRBV10-3; no clear D. This CDR3 comprises 14 residues. The V and J ends lost 6 bases and 2 bases respectively, with 10 bases between them. Germline values: CDR1 ENHRY, CDR2 SYGVKD. CDR3 nucleotide sequence: TGTGCCATCAGCTTGCCAGGAAACACCGGGGAGCTGTTTTTT. This encodes CAISLPGNTGELFF.

The chain joins TRBV5-4 to TRBJ1-1; 7 positions match TRBD1. The junction had 13 bases not matched to a gene; V was cut back by 4 bases and J by 7 bases. The germline V gene encodes CDR1 SGHNT and CDR2 YYREEE (reference sequence). There are 15 residues in the CDR3. The DNA for the CDR3 is TGTGCCAGCAGCACCGCACAGGGGAGATCCGGTGAAGCTTTCTTT. Translating gives CASSTAQGRSGEAFF.